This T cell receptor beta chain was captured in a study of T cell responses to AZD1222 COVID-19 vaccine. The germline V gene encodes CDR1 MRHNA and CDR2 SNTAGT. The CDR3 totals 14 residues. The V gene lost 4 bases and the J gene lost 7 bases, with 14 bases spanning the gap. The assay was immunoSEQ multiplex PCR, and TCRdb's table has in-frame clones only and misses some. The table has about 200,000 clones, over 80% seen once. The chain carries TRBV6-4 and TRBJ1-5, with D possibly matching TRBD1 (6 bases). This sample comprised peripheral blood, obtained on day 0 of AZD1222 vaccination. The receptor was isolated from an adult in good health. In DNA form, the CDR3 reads TGTGCCAGCAGTGTAGGGGGATCGGGACAGCCCCAGCATTTT. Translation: CASSVGGSGQPQHF.